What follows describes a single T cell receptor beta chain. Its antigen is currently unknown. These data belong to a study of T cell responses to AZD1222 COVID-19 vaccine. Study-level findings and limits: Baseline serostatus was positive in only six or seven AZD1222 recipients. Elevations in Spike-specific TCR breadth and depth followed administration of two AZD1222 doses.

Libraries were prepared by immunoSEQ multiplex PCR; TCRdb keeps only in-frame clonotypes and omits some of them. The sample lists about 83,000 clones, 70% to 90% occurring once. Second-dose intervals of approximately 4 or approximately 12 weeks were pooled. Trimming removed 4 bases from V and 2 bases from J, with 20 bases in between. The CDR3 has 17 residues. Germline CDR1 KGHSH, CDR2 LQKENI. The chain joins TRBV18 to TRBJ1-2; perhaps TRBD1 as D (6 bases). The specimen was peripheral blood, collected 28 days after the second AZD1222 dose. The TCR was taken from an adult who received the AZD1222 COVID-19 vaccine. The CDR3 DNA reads TGTGCCAGCTCACTCGCGGGTCCGGGACAAGGGAACTATGGCTACACCTTC. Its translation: CASSLAGPGQGNYGYTF.